The 10 T cell receptor beta chains below all came from one sample that was sequenced in a study of radiotherapy plus CTLA-4 blockade in lung cancer (dated by TCRdb to 2017 to 2018). The method behind the library was the immunoSEQ multiplex PCR assay. TCRdb holds this immuneACCESS table with in-frame rearrangements only. Some clones are missing; in checked studies, unresolved V genes explain under half, and the rest has no known cause. This sample lists around 86,000 clones; 80% to 85% were detected once. 0.82% of the sample is taken by the ten largest. This specimen was peripheral blood, taken from a patient treated with radiotherapy plus ipilimumab. The receptors originated from a human donor with non-small cell lung cancer who had stable disease on radiotherapy plus ipilimumab.

The chain employs TRBV7-9 and TRBJ2-7; 11 bases map to TRBD1. The V segment lost 5 bases and the J segment 6 bases; nucleotides outside the gene matches: 3. The CDR3 is made up of 13 amino acids. Germline CDR1 SEHNR, CDR2 FQNEAQ (reference sequence). The CDR3 sequence is CASSLGTGGEQYF. CDR3 DNA sequence: TGTGCCAGCAGCCTAGGGACAGGGGGCGAGCAGTACTTC. Complete variable domain (other parts from reference TRBV7-9 and TRBJ2-7): DTGVSQNPRHKITKRGQNVTFRCDPISEHNRLYWYRQTLGQGPEFLTYFQNEAQLEKSRLLSDRFSAERPKGSFSTLEIQRTEQGDSAMYLCASSLGTGGEQYFGPGTRLTVT.

V is TRBV30 and J is TRBJ2-5; the match to TRBD1 covers 9 bases. CDR1 is GTSNPN and CDR2 is SVGIG in the germline V gene (reference sequence). The CDR3 loop spans 14 amino acids. The trim removed 3 bases at V and 5 bases at J, leaving 7 bases unmatched. CDR3 loop: CAWRRDRAAETQYF. The CDR3 nucleotides are TGTGCCTGGAGGCGGGACAGGGCGGCGGAGACCCAGTACTTC.

This sequence joins TRBV5-1 and TRBJ2-3; D is possibly TRBD1 (5 bases). Germline V gene data show CDR1 as SGHRS and CDR2 as YFSETQ. Trimming pared 3 bases from V and 6 bases from J, leaving 11 bases between. The CDR3 runs 13 residues. The chain's CDR3 is CASSWGHGDTQYF. The CDR3 coding sequence is TGCGCCAGCAGCTGGGGCCATGGGGATACGCAGTATTTT.

The chain joins TRBV4-1 to TRBJ1-4, with a tentative D call TRBD1 (6 bases). Trimming took 2 bases from V and 5 from J, leaving 15 bases between them. Germline V CDR1 and CDR2: MGHRA, YSYEKL. The CDR3 runs to 16 residues. In DNA, the CDR3 is TGCGCCAGCAGCCAAAACGAACAGGGAATGAATGAAAAACTGTTTTTT. Encoded protein: CASSQNEQGMNEKLFF.

The genes are TRBV25-1 and TRBJ1-5; D possibly corresponds to TRBD1 (5 bases). Germline CDR1 is MGHDK and CDR2 is SYGVNS. The germline V and J ends were trimmed by 5 bases and 3 bases, with 14 bases remaining between them. The CDR3 length is 15 residues. The DNA for the CDR3 is TGTGCCAGCAGTAGCTCCGCAGGGATCAATCAGCCCCAGCATTTT. Translation gives CASSSSAGINQPQHF.

This clone came up a few times. The genes are TRBV18 and TRBJ2-7, with D tentatively TRBD1 (6 bases). CDR3 length equals 12 residues. Trimming pared 5 bases from V and 3 bases from J, leaving 8 bases between. Per germline, CDR1 KGHSH and CDR2 LQKENI. CDR3 sequence (DNA): TGTGCCAGCTCAAGGGACAACTACGAGCAGTACTTC. It specifies CASSRDNYEQYF.

The chain is built from TRBV28 and TRBJ1-2; 8 nucleotides match TRBD1. Germline assignment: CDR1 MDHEN and CDR2 SYDVKM. The CDR3 loop spans 12 amino acids. The trim removed 7 bases at V and 4 bases at J, leaving 2 bases unmatched. The DNA for the CDR3 is TGTGCCAGCAAGACAGGGGTCTATGGCTACACCTTC. Protein: CASKTGVYGYTF.

V gene TRBV27 combines with J gene TRBJ2-7; D not certain. There are 14 residues in the CDR3. The germline V gene encodes CDR1 MNHEY and CDR2 SMNVEV (reference sequence). V was trimmed by 3 bases and J by 0 bases, leaving 9 bases between them. The chain's CDR3 is CASSFLYSSYEQYF. CDR3 bases: TGTGCCAGCAGTTTTTTATACAGCTCCTACGAGCAGTACTTC.

This clone showed up just once. The DNA of the CDR3 is TGTGCCAGCAGCCTCCGGGACAGAATTAGGGAAGCTTTCTTT. Its protein product is CASSLRDRIREAFF. The chain employs TRBV28 and TRBJ1-1; 7 bases map to TRBD1. V gave up 6 bases and J gave up 8 bases; unmatched junction bases: 12. Germline loops: CDR1 MDHEN, CDR2 SYDVKM. The CDR3 consists of 14 residues.

This clone was recorded once. The chain links TRBV7-2 to TRBJ2-2; no clear D gene. The CDR3 length is 14 residues. Germline V gives CDR1 SGHTA, CDR2 FQGNSA. The ends were cut back, 2 bases at V and 7 bases at J, with 11 bases in the middle. Here the CDR3 reads CASSLRLGIGELFF. CDR3 DNA: TGTGCCAGCAGCTTAAGGCTAGGTATCGGGGAGCTGTTTTTT.